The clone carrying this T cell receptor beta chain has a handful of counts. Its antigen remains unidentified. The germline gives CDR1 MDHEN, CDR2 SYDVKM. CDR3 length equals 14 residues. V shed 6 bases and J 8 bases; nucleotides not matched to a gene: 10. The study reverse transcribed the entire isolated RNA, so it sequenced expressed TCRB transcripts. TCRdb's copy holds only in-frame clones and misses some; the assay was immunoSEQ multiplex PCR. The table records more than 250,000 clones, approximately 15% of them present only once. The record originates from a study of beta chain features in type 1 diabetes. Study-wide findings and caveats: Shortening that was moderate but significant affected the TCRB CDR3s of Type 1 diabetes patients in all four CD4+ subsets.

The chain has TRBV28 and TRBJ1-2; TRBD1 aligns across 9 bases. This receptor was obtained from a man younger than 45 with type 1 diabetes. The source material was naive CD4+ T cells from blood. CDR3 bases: TGTGCCAGCAGAGCGACCGGGACAGGGTGGGGCTACACCTTC. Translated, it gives CASRATGTGWGYTF.